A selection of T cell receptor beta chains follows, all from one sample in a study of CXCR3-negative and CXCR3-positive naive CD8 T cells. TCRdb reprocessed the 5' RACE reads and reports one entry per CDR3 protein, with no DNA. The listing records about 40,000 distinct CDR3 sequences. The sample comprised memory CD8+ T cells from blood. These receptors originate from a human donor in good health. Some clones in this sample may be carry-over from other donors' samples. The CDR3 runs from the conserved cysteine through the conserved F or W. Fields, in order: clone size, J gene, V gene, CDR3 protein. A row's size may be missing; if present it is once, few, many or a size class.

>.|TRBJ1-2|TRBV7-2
CASSSRGFYGYTF
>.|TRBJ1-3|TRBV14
CASSQDWGTGNTIYF
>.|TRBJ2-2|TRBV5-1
CASSDNGGGELFF
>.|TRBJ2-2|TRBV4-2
CASSQGQLASRTGELFF
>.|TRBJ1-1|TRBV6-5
CASSYGRGEAFF
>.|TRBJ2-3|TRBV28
CASSGLAVTDTQYF
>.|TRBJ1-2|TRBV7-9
CASSFNYGYTF
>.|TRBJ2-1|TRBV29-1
CSVLGTGVYEQFF
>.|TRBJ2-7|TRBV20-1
CSARSQFPGDTLYEQYF
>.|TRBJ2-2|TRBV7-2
CASSTRGLASGELFF
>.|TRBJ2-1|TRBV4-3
CASSQDGSWYNEQFF
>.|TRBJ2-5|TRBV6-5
CASSYEGVTETQYF
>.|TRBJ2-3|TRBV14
CASSPRTDTQYF
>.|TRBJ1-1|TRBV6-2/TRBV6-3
CASSYPRTGMNTEAFF
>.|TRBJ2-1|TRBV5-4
CASSLAYSNNEQFF
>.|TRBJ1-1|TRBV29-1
CSVELGQPPGAFF
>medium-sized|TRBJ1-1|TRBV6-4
CASSEGQGGTEAFF
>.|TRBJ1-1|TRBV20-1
CSARGTGANTEAFF
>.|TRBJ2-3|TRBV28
CATKQTGAADTQYF
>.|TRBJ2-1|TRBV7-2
CASSLDYNEQFF
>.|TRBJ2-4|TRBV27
CASSPGTGLEYF
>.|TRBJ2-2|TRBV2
CASSEWAPVENTGELFF
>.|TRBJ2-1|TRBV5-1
CASSLAAGHEQFF
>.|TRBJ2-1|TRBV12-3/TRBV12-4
CASSLALGGEQFF
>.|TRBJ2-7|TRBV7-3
CASSLIGTSEQYF
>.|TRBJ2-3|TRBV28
CASSLGTVRDGDTQYF
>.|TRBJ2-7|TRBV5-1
CASSLAAGVNAYEQYF
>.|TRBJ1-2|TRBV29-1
CSVEEPGQFMSNYGYTF
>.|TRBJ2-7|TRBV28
CASSLCPRGVHLQYF
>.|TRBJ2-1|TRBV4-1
CASSQTGPKSSYNEQFF
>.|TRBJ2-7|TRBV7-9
CASSNIYEQYF
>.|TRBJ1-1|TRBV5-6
CASSFRGRSLNTEAFF
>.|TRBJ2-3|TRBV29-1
CSVEDWVHTDTQYF
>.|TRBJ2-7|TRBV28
CASRGARSPSYEQYF
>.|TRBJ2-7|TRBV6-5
CASSTGGRAYEQYF
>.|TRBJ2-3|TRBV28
CASSSRTSGRPGTDTQYF
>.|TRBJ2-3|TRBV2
CASSPLFSGDYTDTQYF
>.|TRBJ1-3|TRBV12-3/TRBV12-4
CASSASPVGNTIYF
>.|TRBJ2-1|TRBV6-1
CASSTNRDRANEQFF
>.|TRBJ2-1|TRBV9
CASSAGGTIYTYEQFF
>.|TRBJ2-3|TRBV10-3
CAISESGQGHGDTQYF
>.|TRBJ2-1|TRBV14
CASSQFGSGGVHEQFF
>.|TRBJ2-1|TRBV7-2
CASSSFGEQFF
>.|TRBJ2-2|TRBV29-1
CSVGTSGNTGELFF
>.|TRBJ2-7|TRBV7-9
CASSLAASGGSYEQYF
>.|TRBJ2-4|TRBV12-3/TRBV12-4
CASSSGEAKNIQYF
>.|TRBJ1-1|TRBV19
CATRDRGNTEAFF
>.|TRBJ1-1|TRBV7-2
CASSLSGAGAEAFF
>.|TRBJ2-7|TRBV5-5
CASSLSSAYEQYF
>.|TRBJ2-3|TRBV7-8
CASSFPNQQGGGSTDTQYF
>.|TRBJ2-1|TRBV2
CASFQGQSLNNEQFF
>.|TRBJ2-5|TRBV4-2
CASSQVDVQTGETQYF
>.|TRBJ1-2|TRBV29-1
CSAGTGIFDGYTF